This is a list of T cell receptor beta chains from one sample in a study of response to subunit inactivated influenza vaccine. MiXCR was run by TCRdb on the RT-PCR reads, yielding one entry per CDR3 protein. The table has roughly 500,000 distinct CDR3 sequences, approximately 15% seen once; the top ten hold around 3%. The sample consisted of CD4+ T cells sorted from PBMCs, taken about 23 months after vaccination. These receptors all stem from a man between 50 and 75 years old who received an inactivated influenza vaccine. Both conserved end residues are trimmed from each CDR3.

TRBV7-9 | ASTPGTGVHEQF
TRBV12-3/TRBV12-4 | ASSTGRESTDTQY
TRBV12-3/TRBV12-4 | ASSLATSMGRETQY
TRBV14 | ASSQARGSQETQY
TRBV20-1 | SARGELMGYEQY
TRBV5-1 | ASSGSGGNIQY
TRBV9 | ASSDRESTDTQY
TRBV6-2/TRBV6-3 | ASSDRDRGPQETQY
TRBV12-3/TRBV12-4 | ASENTGELF
TRBV11-2 | ASSLSPGRHTGELF
TRBV12-3/TRBV12-4 | ASSPGHRETQY
TRBV7-2 | ASSPLGVNDYGYT
TRBV6-1 | VSRFGTGTNNEQF
TRBV10-3 | AIREGGWSGNTIY
TRBV7-6 | ASGGRTDTQY
TRBV12-3/TRBV12-4 | ASSYGAGAEAF
TRBV24-1 | ATSGTGRGNGYT
TRBV25-1 | ASSRGTFYNSPLH
TRBV28 | ASSQAGGRDTQY
TRBV2 | ASKLGQSLYGYT
TRBV20-1 | SARGQEIIQNTEAF
TRBV2 | ASRAGVEQY
TRBV29-1 | SVATTQSGVKSGYT
TRBV5-1 | ASSPHQKNYGYT
TRBV27 | ASSLMLGAHEQY
TRBV6-2/TRBV6-3 | ASSRRRGAVRAF
TRBV6-5 | ASSYSTSGIENTQY
TRBV5-5 | ASSLDGGSTDTQY
TRBV18 | ASSPVGTANYGYT
TRBV5-6 | ASSLGGPLH
TRBV6-1 | ASSEEKGTRSNQPQH
TRBV29-1 | SVGAYSYEQY
TRBV3-1 | ASRSNLNTEAF
TRBV20-1 | SAPVRRGTTYEQY
TRBV4-1 | ASSQAPTGAYGYT
TRBV18 | ASSPPFSSTITDTQY
TRBV11-2 | ASSSGTGPGGTIY
TRBV28 | ASAMAPQGRQETQY
TRBV5-5 | ASSWDATNEKLF
TRBV20-1 | SARDSVQGTDTQY
TRBV5-6 | ASTTLGGGGNIQY
TRBV2 | ASSESWARQPQH
TRBV7-8 | ASSLALSSNQPQH
TRBV7-9 | ASSFEGSYGYT
TRBV12-3/TRBV12-4 | ASTVRQGRLDEQF
TRBV5-5 | ASRQAGTVNYGYT
TRBV28 | ASIPGLNREQY
TRBV20-1 | SARGLGQEATDTQY
TRBV21-1 | ASSERPSADTQY
TRBV5-1 | ASSLDGLGGYT
TRBV5-1 | ASSLLGRAAYEQY
TRBV20-1 | SAPSGQYQETQY
TRBV4-2 | ASSIDRGGNYGYT
TRBV28 | ASSQVYYEQY
TRBV12-3/TRBV12-4 | ASSPAGAGTYEQY
TRBV5-1 | ASSIGPGQISYEQY
TRBV12-3/TRBV12-4 | ASSLLGGETQY
TRBV5-1 | ASSAGGEYNEQF